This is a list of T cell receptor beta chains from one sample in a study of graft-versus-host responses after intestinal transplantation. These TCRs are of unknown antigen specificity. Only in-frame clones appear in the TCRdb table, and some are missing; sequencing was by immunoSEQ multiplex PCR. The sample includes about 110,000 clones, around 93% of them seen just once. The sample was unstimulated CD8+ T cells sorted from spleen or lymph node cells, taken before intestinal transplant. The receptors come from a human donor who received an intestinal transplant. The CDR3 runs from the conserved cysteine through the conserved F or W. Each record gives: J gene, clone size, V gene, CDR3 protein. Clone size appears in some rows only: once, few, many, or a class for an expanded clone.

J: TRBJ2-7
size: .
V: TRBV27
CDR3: CASSLRVSYEQYF

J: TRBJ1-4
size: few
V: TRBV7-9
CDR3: CASSFERTGPGEKLFF

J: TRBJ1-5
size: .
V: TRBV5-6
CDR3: CASSLGDQPQHF

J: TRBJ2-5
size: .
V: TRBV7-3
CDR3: CASSSGFGGRETQYF

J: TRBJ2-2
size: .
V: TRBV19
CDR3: CASSMYRGVTGELFF

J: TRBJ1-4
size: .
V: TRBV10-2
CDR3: CASSESGQPDLFF

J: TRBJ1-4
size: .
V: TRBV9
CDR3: CASSVEGGQGNEKLFF

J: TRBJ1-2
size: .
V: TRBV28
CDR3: CASSPIMGTGYYGYTF

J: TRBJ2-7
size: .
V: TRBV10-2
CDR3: CASSPGLASSYEQYF

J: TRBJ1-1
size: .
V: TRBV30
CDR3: CAWSVNGNTEAFF

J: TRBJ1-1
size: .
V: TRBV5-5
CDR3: CASSLIGLNTEAFF

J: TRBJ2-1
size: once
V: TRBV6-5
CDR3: CASSYGPATAEQFF

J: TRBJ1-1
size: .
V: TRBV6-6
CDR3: CATHFADTEAFF

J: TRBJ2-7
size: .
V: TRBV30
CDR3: CAWGLTGPEQYF

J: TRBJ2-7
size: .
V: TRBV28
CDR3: CASSPRTGTAGAPYEQYF

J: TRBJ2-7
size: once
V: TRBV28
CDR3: CASSSRTSGYEQYF

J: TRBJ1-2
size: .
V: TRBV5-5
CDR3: CASSLERWTDYGYTF

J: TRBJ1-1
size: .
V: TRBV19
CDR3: CASRVGRTEAFF

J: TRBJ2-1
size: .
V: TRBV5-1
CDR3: CASSLYPNNEQFF

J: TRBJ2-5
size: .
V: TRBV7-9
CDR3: CASSGRQGETQYF

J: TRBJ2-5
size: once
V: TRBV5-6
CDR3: CASSGGSEETQYF

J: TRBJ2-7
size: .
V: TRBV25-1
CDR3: CASSDSGDEQYF

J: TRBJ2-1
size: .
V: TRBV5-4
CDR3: CASSLLLRGSYNEQFF

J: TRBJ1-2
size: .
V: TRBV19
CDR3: CASSAWQSGYGYTF

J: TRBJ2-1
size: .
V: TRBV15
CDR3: CATSRAGGDNEQFF

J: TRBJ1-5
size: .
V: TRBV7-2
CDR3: CASSPGNQPQHF

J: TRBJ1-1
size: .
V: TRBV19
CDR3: CASSIAGRNTEAFF

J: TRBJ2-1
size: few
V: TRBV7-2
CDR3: CASSLGRLPEQFF

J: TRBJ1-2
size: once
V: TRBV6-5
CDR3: CASRSSPLGGYTF

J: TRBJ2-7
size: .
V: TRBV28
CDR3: CASSFDRGAAYEQYF

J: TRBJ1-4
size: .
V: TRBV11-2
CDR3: CASSLAPPAAPNEKLFF

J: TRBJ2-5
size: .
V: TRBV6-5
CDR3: CASSYSGEGKEETQYF

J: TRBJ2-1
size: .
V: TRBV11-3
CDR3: CASSLGENEQFF

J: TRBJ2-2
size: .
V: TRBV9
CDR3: CASSARDTGELFF

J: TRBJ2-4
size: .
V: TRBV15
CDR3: CATRGQGALKAKNIQYF

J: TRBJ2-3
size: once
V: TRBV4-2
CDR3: CASSQFPWGAGVTDTQYF

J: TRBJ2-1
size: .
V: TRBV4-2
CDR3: CASSQGMTGTNNEQFF

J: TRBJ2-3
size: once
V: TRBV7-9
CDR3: CASSSRLAGAGDTQYF

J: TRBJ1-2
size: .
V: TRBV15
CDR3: CATSRVSRDGYGYTF

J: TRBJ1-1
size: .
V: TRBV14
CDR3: CASSARWGTEAFF

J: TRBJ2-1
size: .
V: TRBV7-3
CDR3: CASSLSLVDEQFF

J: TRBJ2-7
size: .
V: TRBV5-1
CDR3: CASTENEGPYEQYF

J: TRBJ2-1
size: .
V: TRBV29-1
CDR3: CSVDGTVGEQFF